Listed below are T cell receptor beta chains from one sample, sequenced in a study of cytomegalovirus exposure and HLA in healthy donors. TCRdb's copy holds only in-frame clones and misses some; the assay was immunoSEQ multiplex PCR. The data hold 180,000 or so clones, with over 60% observed a single time. The sequencing sample was made of PBMCs. The receptor set was obtained from a man aged 18 to 29 in good health and CMV-seronegative. Both conserved end residues are part of each CDR3. The D gene is left open where the match is weak. Clone size is shown for a subset of rows, as once, few, many or a class of expanded clone.

clone_size,j_call,d_call,v_call,cdr3_nt,cdr3_aa
-,TRBJ1-5,-,TRBV30,TGTGCCTGGAGTGTATTCATCGGTCAGCCCCAGCATTTT,CAWSVFIGQPQHF
-,TRBJ1-4,TRBD1,TRBV5-1,TGCGCCAGCAGCGGCGGGGACAGGGGGCATAATAATGAAAAACTGTTTTTT,CASSGGDRGHNNEKLFF
few,TRBJ1-1,-,TRBV5-6,TGTGCCAGCAGCTTGGGTGCGGGGTACACTGAAGCTTTCTTT,CASSLGAGYTEAFF
-,TRBJ2-2,TRBD1,TRBV29-1,TGCAGCGTCAGGACAGGGCGAAACACCGGGGAGCTGTTTTTT,CSVRTGRNTGELFF
-,TRBJ1-2,TRBD1,TRBV7-8,TGTGCCAGCAGCTTAGAGGACAGGTATCGAGGCTACACCTTC,CASSLEDRYRGYTF
-,TRBJ2-7,TRBD2,TRBV28,TGTGCCAGCAGTCCGACTAGCGGAGTCTCCTACGAGCAGTACTTC,CASSPTSGVSYEQYF
-,TRBJ2-5,TRBD2,TRBV27,TGTGCCAGCAGTTTAGGCGGCGGGAGCTGGGGGACCCAGTACTTC,CASSLGGGSWGTQYF
-,TRBJ2-1,-,TRBV9,TGTGCCAGCAGCGCCCTAGGGAGCTCCTACAATGAGCAGTTCTTC,CASSALGSSYNEQFF
once,TRBJ1-2,-,TRBV13,TGTGCCAGCAGCTCTAGGGGAGGAGGTAACTATGGCTACACCTTC,CASSSRGGGNYGYTF
-,TRBJ2-7,-,TRBV30,TGTGCCTGGGATCAGGGGACGCGGTACTTC,CAWDQGTRYF
-,TRBJ1-6,TRBD1,TRBV9,TGTGCCAGCAGCGCGGAGGGACAGAGCTCCTATAATTCACCCCTCCACTTT,CASSAEGQSSYNSPLHF
-,TRBJ1-4,-,TRBV11-2,TGTGCCAGCAGCTTAGGGCAGCGGGTAAATGAAAAACTGTTTTTT,CASSLGQRVNEKLFF
-,TRBJ2-3,TRBD2,TRBV19,TGTGCCAGTAGCACCTCAGGCCGGACTAGCGGGAGGGGCTGGTATTTT,CASSTSGRTSGRGWYF
once,TRBJ2-6,TRBD2,TRBV10-3,TGTGCCTCGGGACAACTAGCGGGAGTATCTGGGGCCAACGTCCTGACTTTC,CASGQLAGVSGANVLTF
-,TRBJ2-1,-,TRBV5-6,TGTGCCAGCAGAAAACATTCCGGGGATCCCTACAATGAGCAGTTCTTC,CASRKHSGDPYNEQFF
-,TRBJ2-3,TRBD2,TRBV5-6,TGTGCCAGCAGCAATTATAGACTAGCGGGACGGGAATCCACAGATACGCAGTATTTT,CASSNYRLAGRESTDTQYF
-,TRBJ2-7,-,TRBV19,TGTGCCAGTAGTCCCAGCGTCAATTACGAGCAGTACTTC,CASSPSVNYEQYF
-,TRBJ1-2,TRBD1,TRBV6-1,TGTGCCAGCAGTGGAACGACAGGGTTTAACTATGGCTACACCTTC,CASSGTTGFNYGYTF
-,TRBJ1-1,TRBD1,TRBV2,TGTGCCAGCATGGGCAGGGGGCCCCACATGAACACTGAAGCTTTCTTT,CASMGRGPHMNTEAFF
-,TRBJ1-5,-,TRBV30,TGTGCCTGGAGTGTACCTGGAGGGGAGGCTGGTCAGCCCCAGCATTTT,CAWSVPGGEAGQPQHF
-,TRBJ2-4,-,TRBV30,TGTGCCTGGGGACCAGGGGCCAAAAACATTCAGTACTTC,CAWGPGAKNIQYF
-,TRBJ1-4,-,TRBV7-9,TGTGCCAGCAGCCGCGGGGAGGCCCCTAATGAAAAACTGTTTTTT,CASSRGEAPNEKLFF
-,TRBJ1-5,-,TRBV6-1,TGTGCCAGCAGTGAACTCCCGGGAGTGCGCAATCAGCCCCAGCATTTT,CASSELPGVRNQPQHF
-,TRBJ2-7,-,TRBV7-8,TGTGCCAGCAGCCCGGGAACCAGATATGGGGCCTACGAGCAGTACTTC,CASSPGTRYGAYEQYF
-,TRBJ2-7,TRBD2,TRBV27,TGTGCCAGCAGTTTATCGGGGGCGGGAGGACTTGGGTACGAGCAGTACTTC,CASSLSGAGGLGYEQYF